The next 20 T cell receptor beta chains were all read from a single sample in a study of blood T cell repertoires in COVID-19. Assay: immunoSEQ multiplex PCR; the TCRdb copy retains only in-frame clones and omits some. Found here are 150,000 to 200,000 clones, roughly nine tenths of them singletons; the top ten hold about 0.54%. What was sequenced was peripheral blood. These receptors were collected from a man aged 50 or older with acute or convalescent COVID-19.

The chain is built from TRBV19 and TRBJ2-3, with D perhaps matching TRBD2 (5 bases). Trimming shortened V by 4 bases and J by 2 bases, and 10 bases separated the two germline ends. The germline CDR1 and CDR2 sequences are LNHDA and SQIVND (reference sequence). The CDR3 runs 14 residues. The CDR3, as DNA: TGTGCCAGTAGTACGGACTCCTCCACAGATACGCAGTATTTT. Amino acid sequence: CASSTDSSTDTQYF.

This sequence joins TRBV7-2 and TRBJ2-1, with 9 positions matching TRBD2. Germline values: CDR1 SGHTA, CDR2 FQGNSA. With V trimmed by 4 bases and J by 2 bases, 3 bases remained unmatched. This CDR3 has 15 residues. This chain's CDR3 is CASSSRTSAYNEQFF. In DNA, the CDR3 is TGTGCCAGCAGCTCGAGGACTAGCGCCTACAATGAGCAGTTCTTC.

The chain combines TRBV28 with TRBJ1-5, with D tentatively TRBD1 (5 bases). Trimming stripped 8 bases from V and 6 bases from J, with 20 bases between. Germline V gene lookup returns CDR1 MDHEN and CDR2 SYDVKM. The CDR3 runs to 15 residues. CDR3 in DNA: TGTGCCAGCGGCGGGGTAAGGGGTTCCCCTCAGCCCCAGCATTTT. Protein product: CASGGVRGSPQPQHF.

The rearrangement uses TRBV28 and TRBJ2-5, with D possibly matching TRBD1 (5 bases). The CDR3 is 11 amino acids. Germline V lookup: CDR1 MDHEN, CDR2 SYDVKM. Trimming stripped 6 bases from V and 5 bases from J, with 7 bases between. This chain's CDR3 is CASRGVETQYF. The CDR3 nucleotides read TGTGCCAGCAGAGGGGTTGAGACCCAGTACTTC.

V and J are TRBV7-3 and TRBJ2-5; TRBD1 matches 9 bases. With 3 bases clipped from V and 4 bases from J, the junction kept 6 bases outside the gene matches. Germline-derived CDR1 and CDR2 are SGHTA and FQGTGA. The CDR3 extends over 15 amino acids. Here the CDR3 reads CASSLGTGSGETQYF. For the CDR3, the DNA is TGTGCCAGCAGCTTGGGGACAGGGAGTGGAGAGACCCAGTACTTC.

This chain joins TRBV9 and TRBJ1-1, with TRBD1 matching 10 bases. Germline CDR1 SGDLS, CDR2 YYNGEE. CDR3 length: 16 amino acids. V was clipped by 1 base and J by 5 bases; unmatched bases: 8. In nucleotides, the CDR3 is TGTGCCAGCAGCGTATCCGACAGGGGGCCATCTACTGAAGCTTTCTTT. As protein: CASSVSDRGPSTEAFF.

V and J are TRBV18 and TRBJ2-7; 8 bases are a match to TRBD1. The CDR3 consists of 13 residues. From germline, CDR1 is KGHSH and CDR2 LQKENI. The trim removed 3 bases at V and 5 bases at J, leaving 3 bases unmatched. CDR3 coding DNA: TGTGCCAGCTCACCTGGACAGGGCGACGAGCAGTACTTC. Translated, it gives CASSPGQGDEQYF.

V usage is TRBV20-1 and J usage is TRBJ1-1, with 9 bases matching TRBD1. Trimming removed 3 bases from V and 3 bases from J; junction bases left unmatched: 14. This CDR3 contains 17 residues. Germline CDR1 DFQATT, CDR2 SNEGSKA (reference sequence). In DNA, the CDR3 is TGCAGTGCTAGTCTCCGGGACAGGGTTCGGGGAGACACTGAAGCTTTCTTT. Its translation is CSASLRDRVRGDTEAFF.

The CDR3 DNA follows: TGTGCCAGCAGTTTCCAGGGGGTGGAGACCCAGTACTTC. As protein: CASSFQGVETQYF. This sequence joins TRBV28 and TRBJ2-5; 7 bases line up with TRBD1. Per germline, CDR1 MDHEN and CDR2 SYDVKM. The V segment lost 3 bases and the J segment 5 bases; nucleotides outside the gene matches: 3. The CDR3 is made up of 13 amino acids. Complete variable domain (other parts from reference TRBV28 and TRBJ2-5): DVKVTQSSRYLVKRTGEKVFLECVQDMDHENMFWYRQDPGLGLRLIYFSYDVKMKEKGDIPEGYSVSREKKERFSLILESASTNQTSMYLCASSFQGVETQYFGPGTRLLVL.

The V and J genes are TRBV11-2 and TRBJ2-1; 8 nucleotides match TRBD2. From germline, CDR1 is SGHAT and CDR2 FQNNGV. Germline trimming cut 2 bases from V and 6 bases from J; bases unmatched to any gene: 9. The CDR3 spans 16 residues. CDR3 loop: CASSLYLGTSFNEQFF. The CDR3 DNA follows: TGTGCCAGCAGCTTATATCTAGGGACTAGTTTCAATGAGCAGTTCTTC.

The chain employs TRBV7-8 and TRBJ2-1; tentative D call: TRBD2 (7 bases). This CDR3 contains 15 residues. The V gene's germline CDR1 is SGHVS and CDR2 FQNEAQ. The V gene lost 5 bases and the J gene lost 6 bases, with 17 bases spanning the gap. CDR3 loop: CASSIGGGGFNEQFF. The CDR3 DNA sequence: TGTGCCAGCAGCATTGGGGGCGGGGGATTCAATGAGCAGTTCTTC.

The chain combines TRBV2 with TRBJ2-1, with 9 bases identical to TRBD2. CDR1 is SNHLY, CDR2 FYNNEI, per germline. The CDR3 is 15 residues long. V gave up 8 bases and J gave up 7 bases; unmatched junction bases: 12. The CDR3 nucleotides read TGTGCCAGCTTAATCGGAGCGGGAGGAAATAATGAGCAGTTCTTC. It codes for CASLIGAGGNNEQFF.

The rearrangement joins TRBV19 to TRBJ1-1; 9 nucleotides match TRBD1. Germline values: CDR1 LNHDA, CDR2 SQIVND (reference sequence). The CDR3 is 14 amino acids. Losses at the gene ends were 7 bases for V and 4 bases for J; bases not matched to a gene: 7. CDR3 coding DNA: TGTGCCAGTACTCTGACAGGGGGAGGCACTGAAGCTTTCTTT. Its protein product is CASTLTGGGTEAFF.

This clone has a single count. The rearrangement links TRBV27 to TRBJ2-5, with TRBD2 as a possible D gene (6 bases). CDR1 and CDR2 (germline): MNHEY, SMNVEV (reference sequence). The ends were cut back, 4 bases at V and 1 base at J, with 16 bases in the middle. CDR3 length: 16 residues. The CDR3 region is CASSSPAPGVQETQYF. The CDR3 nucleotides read TGTGCCAGCAGTTCGCCGGCTCCGGGGGTCCAAGAGACCCAGTACTTC.

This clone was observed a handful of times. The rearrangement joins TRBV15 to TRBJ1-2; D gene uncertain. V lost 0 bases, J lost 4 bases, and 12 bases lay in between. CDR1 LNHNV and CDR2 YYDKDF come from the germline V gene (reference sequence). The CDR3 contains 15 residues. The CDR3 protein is CATSRDYTGSYGYTF. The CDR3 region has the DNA TGTGCCACCAGCAGAGATTATACGGGTTCCTATGGCTACACCTTC. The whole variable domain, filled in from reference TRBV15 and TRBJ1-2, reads DAMVIQNPRYQVTQFGKPVTLSCSQTLNHNVMYWYQQKSSQAPKLLFHYYDKDFNNEADTPDNFQSRRPNTSFCFLDIRSPGLGDTAMYLCATSRDYTGSYGYTFGSGTRLTVV.

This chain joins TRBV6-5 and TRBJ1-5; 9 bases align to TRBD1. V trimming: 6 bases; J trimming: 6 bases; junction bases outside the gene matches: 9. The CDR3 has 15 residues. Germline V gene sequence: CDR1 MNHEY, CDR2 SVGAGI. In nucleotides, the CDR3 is TGTGCCAGCAGCCGAACAGGGGGCACGAGTCAGCCCCAGCATTTT. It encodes CASSRTGGTSQPQHF.

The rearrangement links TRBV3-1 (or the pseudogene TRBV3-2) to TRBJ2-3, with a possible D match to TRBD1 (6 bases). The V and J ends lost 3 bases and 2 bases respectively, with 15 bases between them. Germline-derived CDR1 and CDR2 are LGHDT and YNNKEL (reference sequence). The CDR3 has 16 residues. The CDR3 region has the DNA TGTGCCAGCAGCCATCGCGGACAGAGCCCCACAGATACGCAGTATTTT. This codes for CASSHRGQSPTDTQYF.

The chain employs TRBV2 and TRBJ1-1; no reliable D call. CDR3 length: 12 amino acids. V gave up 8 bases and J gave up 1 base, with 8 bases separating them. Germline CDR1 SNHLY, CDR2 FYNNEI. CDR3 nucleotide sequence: TGTGCCAGCCAAACATCGAACACTGAAGCTTTCTTT. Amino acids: CASQTSNTEAFF.

The CDR3 is CASSFVRGSSQPQHF. The CDR3 nucleotides read TGTGCCAGCAGCTTCGTCAGGGGGAGTAGTCAGCCCCAGCATTTT. The rearrangement joins TRBV5-8 to TRBJ1-5; 7 nucleotides align to TRBD1. V trimming: 2 bases; J trimming: 6 bases; junction bases outside the gene matches: 8. CDR1 SGHTS and CDR2 YDEGEE come from the germline V gene. CDR3 length: 15 residues.

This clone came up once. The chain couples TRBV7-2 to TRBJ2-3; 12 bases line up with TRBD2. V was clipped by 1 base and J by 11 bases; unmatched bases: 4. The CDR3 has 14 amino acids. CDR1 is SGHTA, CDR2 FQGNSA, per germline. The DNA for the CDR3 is TGTGCCAGCAGCTTAGGACTAGCGGGGGCCCTGCAGTATTTT. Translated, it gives CASSLGLAGALQYF.